These 24 T cell receptor beta chains were all obtained from the same sample, sequenced in a study of CD8 T cells in ankylosing spondylitis. Each CDR3 protein gets one entry after TCRdb re-called the 5' RACE reads with MiXCR. The repertoire holds 310,000 or so distinct CDR3 sequences, with around 20% as singletons. Sequencing was performed on blood, either unsorted or a sorted T cell fraction (not recorded which). The source is a male donor with ankylosing spondylitis or in good health (not recorded which).

The rearrangement joins TRBV11-2 to TRBJ2-1, with D maybe TRBD2 (6 bases). The germline gives CDR1 SGHAT, CDR2 FQNNGV. V was pared by 5 bases and J by 2 bases, with 13 bases between. The CDR3 contains 15 residues. The CDR3 protein is CASSPERVTYNEQFF. DNA for the CDR3: TGTGCCAGCAGCCCGGAGCGGGTCACCTACAATGAGCAGTTCTTC.

J is TRBJ2-1 and V is TRBV12-3 or TRBV12-4; 9 bases line up with TRBD2. The junction had 9 bases not matched to a gene; V was cut back by 7 bases and J by 5 bases. This CDR3 comprises 15 residues. Here the CDR3 reads CASTSLAGWDNEQFF. Written as DNA, the CDR3 is TGTGCCAGCACCTCACTAGCGGGTTGGGACAATGAGCAGTTCTTC.

This clonotype was counted only a few times. The chain recombines TRBV20-1 with TRBJ2-1, with 14 bases aligning to TRBD2. Germline-derived CDR1 and CDR2 are DFQATT and SNEGSKA (reference sequence). The CDR3 spans 18 residues. J lost 4 bases, V lost 3 bases, and 11 bases had no gene match. CDR3 loop: CSASETGTSGRRYNEQFF. The CDR3 DNA reads as TGCAGTGCTAGTGAAACCGGGACTAGCGGGAGAAGGTACAATGAGCAGTTCTTC.

This clonotype was found a few times. The J gene is TRBJ1-5, the V gene TRBV6-1; 7 bases fit TRBD1. The CDR3 sequence is 14 residues long. The germline gives CDR1 MNHNS, CDR2 SASEGT. V trimming: 7 bases; J trimming: 3 bases; junction bases outside the gene matches: 6. The CDR3 region is CASTLTGDNQPQHF. In DNA, the CDR3 is TGTGCCAGCACCCTCACAGGGGACAATCAGCCCCAGCATTTT.

A few counts support this clonotype. This chain joins TRBV10-3 and TRBJ2-7; TRBD2 agrees at 12 bases. Germline V gives CDR1 ENHRY, CDR2 SYGVKD. This CDR3 has 14 amino acids. V lost 10 bases, J lost 3 bases, and 7 bases stayed unmatched. The CDR3: CATALAGGLYEQYV. The DNA for the CDR3 is TGTGCCACCGCCCTAGCGGGGGGGCTCTACGAGCAGTACGTC.

The chain couples TRBV2 to TRBJ2-7, with D uncertain. This CDR3 is built from 13 residues. CDR1 is SNHLY and CDR2 is FYNNEI in the germline V gene. The V end lost 4 bases, the J end lost 1 base, and 8 bases lay between the germline ends. In nucleotides, the CDR3 is TGTGCCAGCAGTGGTGTCAGTTCCTACGAGCAGTACGTC. It codes for CASSGVSSYEQYV.

This chain connects TRBV12-3 or TRBV12-4 to TRBJ1-2, with D possibly TRBD1 on 5 matching bases. This CDR3 has 16 amino acids. Trimming shortened V by 3 bases and J by 3 bases, and 17 bases separated the two germline ends. CDR3 sequence: CASSFSRAGFDYGYTF. CDR3 in DNA: TGTGCCAGCAGTTTTTCGCGTGCAGGGTTTGACTATGGCTACACCTTC.

The CDR3 coding sequence is TGTGCCAGCGGTATAGCGCGACAAGAGACCCAGTACTTC. This sequence encodes CASGIARQETQYF. The rearrangement uses TRBV7-6 and TRBJ2-5; perhaps TRBD2 as D (5 bases). Germline V gene lookup returns CDR1 SGHVS and CDR2 FNYEAQ. The length of the CDR3 is 13 residues. V lost 8 bases and J 2 bases, leaving 12 bases between the germline ends.

The CDR3 sequence: CASSLDRFPYEQYV. CDR3 nucleotide sequence: TGTGCCAGCAGCTTAGACAGGTTCCCCTACGAGCAGTACGTC. V is TRBV7-9 and J is TRBJ2-7; a possible D gene is TRBD1 (5 bases). Germline CDR1 and CDR2: SEHNR and FQNEAQ (reference sequence). The CDR3 is 14 amino acids. V was cut by 1 base and J by 2 bases, with 9 bases left in between.

The chain links TRBV7-7 to TRBJ2-7; 7 bases align to TRBD2. The CDR3 spans 14 residues. Unmatched junction bases numbered 4, after V lost 5 bases and J lost 0 bases. From germline, CDR1 is SSHAT and CDR2 FNYEAQ (reference sequence). This CDR3 reads CASSPRTSSYEQYV. CDR3 DNA sequence: TGTGCCAGCAGCCCTCGGACTAGCTCCTACGAGCAGTACGTC.

This clonotype has only a few counts. The V gene is TRBV5-1, the J gene TRBJ1-1, with D possibly matching TRBD1 (5 bases). The CDR3 is made up of 15 amino acids. Per germline, CDR1 SGHRS and CDR2 YFSETQ. Between the trimmed V and J ends, which lost 4 bases and 1 base, there was a span of 14 bases. CDR3 sequence (DNA): TGCGCCAGCAGCCTGACGACAGATAAGAACACTGAAGCTTTCTTT. It yields the protein CASSLTTDKNTEAFF.

The V gene is TRBV10-3, the J gene TRBJ2-5, with D possibly matching TRBD2 (7 bases). The CDR3 extends over 12 amino acids. Deletions cut 6 bases from V and 5 bases from J, with 10 bases between. Germline CDR1 and CDR2: ENHRY and SYGVKD. CDR3 nucleotide sequence: TGTGCCATCAGAGGGGGGGTTGAGACCCAGTACTTC. As protein: CAIRGGVETQYF.

This clonotype was detected only a few times. J is TRBJ2-2 and V is TRBV11-2; D remains unclear. Trimming left V 5 bases short and J 1 base short, with 11 bases between. This CDR3 is built from 15 residues. Germline V lookup: CDR1 SGHAT, CDR2 FQNNGV. The CDR3 nucleotides read TGTGCCAGCAGCCCAACTTGGCGGAACACCGGGGAGCTGTTTTTT. Amino acid sequence: CASSPTWRNTGELFF.

This clonotype appeared a few times. This chain connects TRBV5-1 to TRBJ1-1; 7 positions agree with TRBD1. The CDR3 has 14 residues. Trimming cost V 3 bases and J 5 bases; bases outside gene matches: 7. Germline-derived CDR1 and CDR2 are SGHRS and YFSETQ. The CDR3 loop is CASSSLTGPTEAFF. The CDR3 region has the DNA TGCGCCAGCAGCTCGTTGACAGGGCCGACTGAAGCTTTCTTT.

The gene calls are TRBV10-3 and TRBJ1-5; the D gene is possibly TRBD1 (5 bases). With 6 bases removed from V and 2 bases from J, the gap between germline ends came to 11 bases. Germline CDR1 is ENHRY and CDR2 is SYGVKD. The CDR3 is 14 amino acids. In nucleotides, the CDR3 is TGTGCCATCAGCCGGGACGCCGGCAATCAGCCCCAGCATTTT. Translating gives CAISRDAGNQPQHF.

This clonotype was observed a few times. This rearrangement joins TRBV6-5 to TRBJ2-5; D might be TRBD2 (6 bases). This CDR3 region has 15 residues. The ends were cut back, 3 bases at V and 2 bases at J, with 13 bases in the middle. Germline loops: CDR1 MNHEY, CDR2 SVGAGI. CDR3 DNA: TGTGCCAGCAGTTATGGTCCTAGCGCACAAGAGACCCAGTACTTC. As protein: CASSYGPSAQETQYF.

The table lists this clonotype with a few counts. V and J are TRBV12-3 or TRBV12-4 and TRBJ2-1, with 14 bases identical to TRBD2. The CDR3 totals 16 residues. Trimming cost V 4 bases and J 6 bases; bases outside gene matches: 5. As DNA, the CDR3 is TGTGCCAGCAGTTCGACTAGCGGGGGGGTGGGCAATGAGCAGTTCTTC. It translates to CASSSTSGGVGNEQFF.

This clonotype was counted between two and nine times. The V call is TRBV29-1, the J call TRBJ2-4; 7 nucleotides match TRBD1. The CDR3 spans 13 residues. The junction had 6 bases not matched to a gene; V was cut back by 8 bases and J by 2 bases. Germline V gene data show CDR1 as SQVTM and CDR2 as ANQGSEA. The CDR3 protein is CSYTGAPKNIQYF. CDR3 nucleotide sequence: TGCAGCTACACAGGGGCCCCCAAAAACATTCAGTACTTC.

This clonotype was found many times. The V call is TRBV28, the J call TRBJ2-7; D gene ambiguous. This CDR3 has 13 amino acids. V was shortened by 5 bases and J by 6 bases, with 14 bases between the two germline ends. In germline, CDR1 is MDHEN, CDR2 SYDVKM. DNA of the CDR3: TGTGCCAGCAGTCCGCACCGGTCGGGCGAGCAGTACGTC. Translated, it gives CASSPHRSGEQYV.

This clonotype was detected only a few times. This rearrangement joins TRBV3-1 to TRBJ2-7, with D possibly being TRBD2 (6 bases). V gave up 1 base and J gave up 4 bases, with 8 bases separating them. The germline gives CDR1 LGHDT, CDR2 YNNKEL (reference sequence). The CDR3 sequence is 13 residues long. CDR3: CASSQGTTYEQYV. In DNA form, the CDR3 reads TGTGCCAGCAGCCAAGGGACTACATACGAGCAGTACGTC.

The chain uses TRBV12-3 or TRBV12-4 and TRBJ1-2; D gene ambiguous. The CDR3 is 18 amino acids. V gave up 2 bases and J gave up 2 bases, with 21 bases separating them. The CDR3 reads CASSLSPLIWQENYGYTF. In nucleotides, the CDR3 is TGTGCCAGCAGTTTATCCCCCCTCATTTGGCAGGAGAACTATGGCTACACCTTC.

This CDR3 reads CASSPGSARAEYV. DNA for the CDR3: TGTGCCAGCAGCCCAGGGAGCGCCCGGGCGGAGTACGTC. This chain uses TRBV5-6 with TRBJ2-7; TRBD1 or TRBD2 may be the D gene (5 bases each). CDR1 and CDR2 (germline): SGHDT, YYEEEE. Trimming pared 4 bases from V and 11 bases from J, leaving 19 bases between. There are 13 residues in the CDR3.

This clonotype was observed a few times. The chain couples TRBV5-6 to TRBJ2-3, with D possibly TRBD2 on 6 matching bases. CDR1 SGHDT and CDR2 YYEEEE come from the germline V gene. The length of the CDR3 is 18 residues. Trimming removed 3 bases at V and 2 bases at J, with 22 bases between. CDR3: CASSSKGAGRWPTDTQYF. The CDR3 nucleotides are TGTGCCAGCAGCTCGAAAGGGGCGGGGCGATGGCCCACAGATACGCAGTATTTT.

Concerning this clonotype itself: Germline and junction disagree at one end, which may indicate a read error. The J gene is TRBJ1-3, the V gene TRBV4-2; 7 nucleotides align to TRBD1. The CDR3 sequence is 18 residues long. The germline V gene encodes CDR1 LGHNA and CDR2 YNFKEQ. CDR3 DNA sequence: TGTGTCAGCAGCCGCGGGACAAGAGTCGACAGGGCTGGAAACACCATATATTTT. Protein sequence: CVSSRGTRVDRAGNTIYF.